These T cell receptor beta chains were read from a single sample in a study of cytomegalovirus exposure and HLA in healthy donors. Some clones are missing from TCRdb's copy, which holds only in-frame ones; the method was immunoSEQ multiplex PCR. The top ten hold 6.5% to 7% of the sample, which has approximately 140,000 clones, under 85% seen once. The sequencing input was PBMCs. These receptors were taken from a woman between 40 and 50 years old in good health and CMV-seropositive. Both conserved end residues are part of each CDR3.

v_call	j_call	cdr3_aa
TRBV18	TRBJ2-7	CASSPPLGHSYEQYF
TRBV5-1	TRBJ2-1	CASKASGEEQFF
TRBV19	TRBJ1-4	CASSKDRLEEKLFF
TRBV4-1	TRBJ2-1	CASSQVVAGGPYNEQFF
TRBV2	TRBJ2-1	CASSEGESSYNEQFF
TRBV9	TRBJ2-3	CASCCSGGLDTQYF
TRBV10-3	TRBJ1-3	CAISDPKTGGNTIYF
TRBV5-5	TRBJ2-7	CASSLALGASREQYF
TRBV6-1	TRBJ2-1	CASSVSKRGEQFF
TRBV7-9	TRBJ1-6	CASSLGQVLNSPLHF
TRBV27	TRBJ1-5	CASRPTGSNQPQHF
TRBV15	TRBJ2-1	CATSRPPAGAPYNEQFF
TRBV7-2	TRBJ2-1	CASSSQGRLAGQQFF
TRBV6-5	TRBJ2-3	CASRPGTGPTDTQYF
TRBV6-5	TRBJ1-6	CASSYSAVYNSPLHF
TRBV5-4	TRBJ2-5	CASSQDSEKTQYF
TRBV9	TRBJ2-3	CASSFTSGGRAGTDTQYF
TRBV5-1	TRBJ2-3	CASSAGLAGITDTQYF
TRBV10-3	TRBJ2-2	CATKGGSSRGTGELFF
TRBV6-5	TRBJ1-2	CASTLSGGLAGYTF
TRBV19	TRBJ1-1	CASTSGSMNTEAFF
TRBV4-1	NA	CASSLTGTAYEQYF
TRBV5-4	TRBJ2-3	CASSKISGGGPYTQYF
TRBV15	TRBJ1-2	CATRPSDRRDYGYTF
TRBV5-6	TRBJ2-3	CASSWGLAGGLDTQYF
TRBV6-1	TRBJ1-5	CASETGDQPQHF
TRBV9	TRBJ2-2	CASSVALTGELFF
TRBV19	TRBJ1-5	CASSIGQGNQPQHF
TRBV7-9	TRBJ1-1	CASSFAGRPEAFF
TRBV7-9	TRBJ2-3	CSSSQRGTSGTSTDTQYF
TRBV23-1	TRBJ2-3	CASSQAGNWGTDTQYF
TRBV19	TRBJ1-5	CASSVLADQPQHF
TRBV10-3	TRBJ1-2	CAISDTGENGYTF
TRBV7-9	TRBJ1-3	CATGLLAGNTIYF
TRBV5-1	TRBJ2-3	CASSETSGGANTQYF
TRBV19	TRBJ2-2	CASSFGTSGGTGPGELFF
TRBV11-2	TRBJ1-2	CASSPIRKGQVAYGYTF
TRBV5-4	TRBJ1-2	CASSPGGKLSYGYTF
TRBV6-4	TRBJ2-5	CANRIGRRQETQYF
TRBV10-1	TRBJ2-7	CASNISGGTYEQYF
TRBV5-1	TRBJ2-5	CASSLGTGQETQYF